This entry lists 10 T cell receptor beta chains sequenced from one sample in a study of blood T cell repertoires in COVID-19. Some clones are missing from TCRdb's copy, which holds only in-frame ones; the method was immunoSEQ multiplex PCR. Counted here are 25,000 to 30,000 clones, roughly 80% occurring once; the ten biggest clones make up approximately 8.6%. The sequencing sample was made of peripheral blood. Receptors were obtained from a woman between 65 and 79 years old with active or convalescent COVID-19.

This clone came up a few times. The chain joins TRBV3-1 (or the pseudogene TRBV3-2) to TRBJ2-4, with TRBD1 matching 8 bases. This CDR3 region has 14 residues. Germline CDR1 is LGHDT and CDR2 is YNNKEL (reference sequence). With 4 bases clipped from V and 6 bases from J, the junction kept 5 bases outside the gene matches. Written as DNA, the CDR3 is TGTGCCAGCAGCCGAGGACAGGGAATAAACATTCAGTACTTC. Amino acids: CASSRGQGINIQYF.

V is TRBV3-1 (or the pseudogene TRBV3-2) and J is TRBJ1-2, with a tentative D call TRBD1 (5 bases). The germline V and J ends were trimmed by 1 base and 2 bases, with 14 bases remaining between them. Germline V lookup: CDR1 LGHDT, CDR2 YNNKEL (reference sequence). The CDR3 extends over 16 amino acids. Written as DNA, the CDR3 is TGTGCCAGCAGCCAAGGGGGAGGGGTGAGCAACTATGGCTACACCTTC. Amino acid sequence: CASSQGGGVSNYGYTF.

The chain carries TRBV6-6 and TRBJ2-7; 9 positions match TRBD1. The CDR3 loop spans 13 amino acids. Germline CDR1 reads MNHNY; CDR2 reads SVGAGI (reference sequence). V dropped 5 bases and J dropped 4; count of bases not matched to a gene: 3. CDR3 nucleotide sequence: TGTGCCAGCAGTACTGGGACAGGGTACGAGCAGTACTTC. Translating it yields CASSTGTGYEQYF.

V and J are TRBV2 and TRBJ1-5; 11 bases line up with TRBD1. The length of the CDR3 is 16 residues. Germline V gene data show CDR1 as SNHLY and CDR2 as FYNNEI. V lost 6 bases and J lost 6; bases outside the gene matches: 10. CDR3 in DNA: TGTGCCAGCAGCGGACAGGGGGCGGTTTTCGGTCAGCCCCAGCATTTT. It codes for CASSGQGAVFGQPQHF.

The V call is TRBV30, the J call TRBJ2-1; TRBD2 aligns across 10 bases. Per the germline V gene, CDR1 is GTSNPN and CDR2 is SVGIG (reference sequence). Losses at the gene ends were 4 bases for V and 4 bases for J; bases not matched to a gene: 4. The CDR3 contains 14 residues. CDR3 loop: CAWTGTSAYNEQFF. The DNA of the CDR3 is TGTGCCTGGACCGGGACTAGCGCTTACAATGAGCAGTTCTTC.

This clone turned up a few times. The chain recombines TRBV28 with TRBJ1-1; 7 nucleotides match TRBD1. The J segment lost 7 bases and the V segment lost 8 bases, leaving 10 bases of the junction unmatched. Germline CDR1 is MDHEN and CDR2 is SYDVKM. This CDR3 contains 13 residues. The CDR3 nucleotides read TGTGCCAGCGTTGCAGGGGGGATGGATGAAGCTTTCTTT. Protein sequence: CASVAGGMDEAFF.

This chain uses TRBV11-2 with TRBJ2-7, with 7 positions matching TRBD1. Unmatched junction bases numbered 5, after V lost 1 base and J lost 5 bases. Looked up from germline, CDR1 is SGHAT and CDR2 is FQNNGV. The CDR3 consists of 14 residues. Here the CDR3 DNA reads TGTGCCAGCAGCTTAGTTGAAGGGGGCAACGAGCAGTACTTC. This codes for CASSLVEGGNEQYF.

The chain has TRBV19 and TRBJ2-1, with 9 bases lining up with TRBD2. Per the germline V gene, CDR1 is LNHDA and CDR2 is SQIVND (reference sequence). V lost 3 bases to trimming and J lost 5 bases; unmatched junction nucleotides: 17. The CDR3 totals 19 residues. The CDR3: CASSIGGGRLAGLNNEQFF. CDR3 bases: TGTGCCAGTAGTATTGGCGGGGGGCGGCTAGCGGGGCTAAACAATGAGCAGTTCTTC.

This chain joins TRBV5-5 and TRBJ1-6, with 7 bases aligning to TRBD1. From germline, CDR1 is SGHKS and CDR2 YYEKEE (reference sequence). This CDR3 is 15 amino acids long. J was trimmed by 11 bases and V by 4 bases; bases with no gene match: 12. The CDR3 sequence: CASSQTRTGVTPLHF. Written as DNA, the CDR3 is TGTGCCAGCAGCCAAACCCGGACAGGCGTAACACCCCTCCACTTT.

This sequence joins TRBV25-1 and TRBJ1-2, with D unclear. This CDR3 comprises 16 residues. Trimming shortened V by 4 bases and J by 0 bases, and 15 bases separated the two germline ends. Germline CDR1 reads MGHDK; CDR2 reads SYGVNS. CDR3 in amino acids: CASSAIGVSPNYGYTF. The CDR3 DNA follows: TGTGCCAGCAGTGCCATCGGGGTCTCCCCTAACTATGGCTACACCTTC.